Below, 32 T cell receptor beta chains from the same sample are listed, as sequenced in a study of T cell changes during pregnancy in multiple sclerosis. Profiled with immunoSEQ multiplex PCR; TCRdb holds only in-frame clones, not every one. The sample holds 38,000 or so clones, roughly 90% seen once. Material: CD8+ T cells from peripheral blood mononuclear cells, obtained before pregnancy. The receptors here all came from a female donor with multiple sclerosis, enrolled in a pregnancy study.

V usage is TRBV2 and J usage is TRBJ2-2; maybe TRBD1 (7 bases). From germline, CDR1 is SNHLY and CDR2 FYNNEI. The CDR3 has 15 amino acids. V was pared by 7 bases and J by 3 bases, with 15 bases between. This chain's CDR3 is CASIPRGEYTGELFF. CDR3 DNA: TGTGCCAGCATTCCCAGGGGGGAGTACACCGGGGAGCTGTTTTTT.

The rearrangement uses TRBV18 and TRBJ2-7; possibly TRBD2 for D (5 bases). The CDR3 covers 14 residues. Trimming cost V 3 bases and J 7 bases, with 16 bases left between them. Germline V gene data show CDR1 as KGHSH and CDR2 as LQKENI. CDR3 loop: CASSPTRSKWEQYF. The CDR3 region has the DNA TGTGCCAGCTCACCCACTAGGTCCAAATGGGAGCAGTACTTC.

The chain carries TRBV27 and TRBJ2-1; D might be TRBD1 (6 bases). The germline gives CDR1 MNHEY, CDR2 SMNVEV (reference sequence). V shed 2 bases and J shed 5 bases, with 13 bases lying between them. CDR3 length equals 15 residues. CDR3 sequence: CASSLRDTTDNEQFF. DNA of the CDR3: TGTGCCAGCAGTTTACGGGACACCACCGACAATGAGCAGTTCTTC.

This clone appeared many times. V gene TRBV4-2 combines with J gene TRBJ1-1; 7 positions match TRBD1. J was trimmed by 7 bases and V by 1 base; bases with no gene match: 3. CDR1 is LGHNA and CDR2 is YNFKEQ in the germline V gene. The CDR3 is 13 residues long. Here the CDR3 DNA reads TGTGCCAGCAGCCAAGGACAGGGTGATGAAGCTTTCTTT. It specifies CASSQGQGDEAFF.

The V call is TRBV7-8, the J call TRBJ2-7; tentative D call: TRBD1 (5 bases). CDR1 is SGHVS, CDR2 FQNEAQ, per germline. The germline V and J ends were trimmed by 1 base and 7 bases, with 11 bases remaining between them. This CDR3 has 13 residues. CDR3: CASSLVAPGEQYF. The CDR3 bases are TGTGCCAGCAGCTTAGTTGCCCCAGGGGAGCAGTACTTC. Looking up the rest from reference TRBV7-8 and TRBJ2-7 gives the full variable domain: GAGVSQSPRYKVAKRGQDVALRCDPISGHVSLFWYQQALGQGPEFLTYFQNEAQLDKSGLPSDRFFAERPEGSVSTLKIQRTQQEDSAVYLCASSLVAPGEQYFGPGTRLTVT.

The chain has TRBV6-5 and TRBJ1-1; D is uncertain. V was pared by 6 bases and J by 5 bases, with 13 bases between. Per the germline V gene, CDR1 is MNHEY and CDR2 is SVGAGI. This CDR3 is 13 amino acids long. In DNA, the CDR3 is TGTGCCAGCAGAGAAACCGACGGGACTGAAGCTTTCTTT. Its translation is CASRETDGTEAFF.

The CDR3 sequence: CASSVNRNSGANVLTF. The CDR3 DNA is TGTGCCAGCAGCGTGAACAGGAACTCTGGGGCCAACGTCCTGACTTTC. The V and J genes are TRBV9 and TRBJ2-6; TRBD1 is a possible D gene (5 bases). Germline values: CDR1 SGDLS, CDR2 YYNGEE. The CDR3 has 16 residues. V was pared by 2 bases and J by 0 bases, with 9 bases between.

The genes are TRBV7-9 and TRBJ2-7; the D gene is possibly TRBD1 (5 bases). With 2 bases removed from V and 2 bases from J, the gap between germline ends came to 10 bases. The CDR3 is 14 residues long. Germline assignment: CDR1 SEHNR and CDR2 FQNEAQ (reference sequence). The CDR3 nucleotides read TGTGCCAGCAGCTTAAGGGGAAGACCCTACGAGCAGTACTTC. This gives the protein CASSLRGRPYEQYF.

The chain joins TRBV15 to TRBJ2-1, with TRBD2 identical over 13 bases. Trimming took 0 bases from V and 2 from J; bases not matched to a gene: 7. This CDR3 has 19 amino acids. The V gene's germline CDR1 is LNHNV and CDR2 YYDKDF (reference sequence). CDR3 sequence: CATSRDSRTSGRAYNEQFF. The CDR3 DNA reads TGTGCCACCAGCAGAGACTCCCGGACTAGCGGGAGAGCCTACAATGAGCAGTTCTTC.

V usage is TRBV4-3 and J usage is TRBJ1-2; D may be TRBD1 (5 bases). The CDR3 runs 14 residues. Germline V gene data show CDR1 as LGHNA and CDR2 as YSLEER. The V end lost 1 base, the J end lost 4 bases, and 10 bases lay between the germline ends. The CDR3 nucleotides read TGCGCCAGCAGCCAAGGAGGACAAGCCTATGGCTACACCTTC. Amino acid sequence: CASSQGGQAYGYTF.

The chain links TRBV29-1 to TRBJ2-1; TRBD2 matches 9 bases. The CDR3 spans 15 residues. After removal of 1 base from V and 1 base from J, the junction contained 2 bases not matched to a gene. Germline CDR1 is SQVTM and CDR2 is ANQGSEA. CDR3 in DNA: TGCAGCGTTGAAGGGCGGGAGGGGTCCTACAATGAGCAGTTCTTC. It specifies CSVEGREGSYNEQFF.

The chain uses TRBV7-9 and TRBJ2-1; D gene uncertain. The germline gives CDR1 SEHNR, CDR2 FQNEAQ (reference sequence). The CDR3 runs 12 residues. Trimming stripped 5 bases from V and 9 bases from J, with 11 bases between. The CDR3 bases are TGTGCCAGCAGCCCACTCGGAGCTGAGCAGTTCTTC. This encodes CASSPLGAEQFF.

The V and J genes are TRBV9 and TRBJ2-2; 13 bases are shared with TRBD2. Germline CDR1 SGDLS, CDR2 YYNGEE. V lost 6 bases and J lost 6; bases outside the gene matches: 2. The CDR3 length is 14 residues. The CDR3: CASKGLAGSGELFF. The CDR3 coding sequence is TGTGCCAGCAAGGGACTAGCGGGATCCGGGGAGCTGTTTTTT.

The gene calls are TRBV19 and TRBJ2-3, with D possibly TRBD1 on 6 matching bases. V was pared by 5 bases and J by 5 bases, with 20 bases between. Germline loops: CDR1 LNHDA, CDR2 SQIVND (reference sequence). The CDR3 is 16 residues long. Written as DNA, the CDR3 is TGTGCCAGTAGTTCCATACGCCGACAGGTTGGAGATACGCAGTATTTT. It yields the protein CASSSIRRQVGDTQYF.

The rearrangement links TRBV5-4 to TRBJ2-2, with a tentative D call TRBD1 (6 bases). Germline CDR1 and CDR2: SGHNT and YYREEE (reference sequence). V lost 7 bases to trimming and J lost 3 bases, with 13 bases between them. The CDR3 is 14 amino acids. The CDR3 is CASLGPGDTGELFF. CDR3 coding DNA: TGTGCCAGCCTTGGGCCAGGGGACACCGGGGAGCTGTTTTTT.

J is TRBJ2-3 and V is TRBV4-1; D gene unclear. The germline V gene has CDR1 MGHRA and CDR2 YSYEKL. CDR3 length: 17 residues. V lost 0 bases and J 0 bases, leaving 13 bases between the germline ends. The CDR3 protein is CASSQDFPHPSTDTQYF. The CDR3 DNA sequence: TGCGCCAGCAGCCAAGATTTCCCACACCCTAGCACAGATACGCAGTATTTT.

The rearrangement uses TRBV7-6 and TRBJ2-1; 8 bases align to TRBD1. CDR1 SGHVS and CDR2 FNYEAQ come from the germline V gene. V dropped 0 bases and J dropped 1; count of bases not matched to a gene: 2. CDR3 length equals 16 residues. The CDR3 sequence is CASSLARTGSYNEQFF. The CDR3 bases are TGTGCCAGCAGCTTAGCGAGGACAGGGTCCTACAATGAGCAGTTCTTC.

This chain connects TRBV4-1 to TRBJ1-1, with a weak D call TRBD1 (6 bases). Trimming removed 3 bases at V and 0 bases at J, with 8 bases between. The CDR3 extends over 14 amino acids. CDR1 and CDR2 from the germline V gene are MGHRA and YSYEKL. The CDR3 protein is CASSQGHLNTEAFF. CDR3 coding DNA: TGCGCCAGCAGCCAGGGACACTTGAACACTGAAGCTTTCTTT.

The V gene is TRBV5-4, the J gene TRBJ2-7, with D unresolved. This CDR3 has 12 residues. V lost 1 base and J 7 bases, leaving 9 bases between the germline ends. Germline CDR1 is SGHNT and CDR2 is YYREEE (reference sequence). This CDR3 is CASSLNPREQYF. The CDR3 DNA sequence: TGTGCCAGCAGCTTGAACCCCCGGGAGCAGTACTTC.

CDR3 in DNA: TGTGCCAGCAGTTACGGCGGGAATGAGCAGTTCTTC. Protein sequence: CASSYGGNEQFF. The J gene is TRBJ2-1, the V gene TRBV6-6; perhaps TRBD2 as D (5 bases). CDR1 and CDR2 from the germline V gene are MNHNY and SVGAGI (reference sequence). The CDR3 has 12 residues. Between the trimmed V and J ends, which lost 2 bases and 7 bases, there was a span of 6 bases.

The J gene is TRBJ2-5, the V gene TRBV11-1; 13 positions agree with TRBD2. The CDR3 spans 16 residues. CDR1 is SGHAT, CDR2 FQDESV, per germline (reference sequence). V gave up 5 bases and J gave up 0 bases; unmatched junction bases: 3. The CDR3 bases are TGTGCCAGCAGCCGAGGGACTAGCGGGAACCAAGAGACCCAGTACTTC. Translated: CASSRGTSGNQETQYF.

The chain links TRBV19 to TRBJ1-1; 7 bases align to TRBD1. The J segment lost 1 base and the V segment lost 4 bases, leaving 12 bases of the junction unmatched. Germline-derived CDR1 and CDR2 are LNHDA and SQIVND (reference sequence). The CDR3 spans 17 residues. The CDR3 sequence is CASSTLETGTENTEAFF. The DNA of the CDR3 is TGTGCCAGTAGTACCCTTGAGACCGGGACAGAGAACACTGAAGCTTTCTTT. The full variable domain, in which reference TRBV19 and TRBJ1-1 provide the parts outside the CDR3, is DGGITQSPKYLFRKEGQNVTLSCEQNLNHDAMYWYRQDPGQGLRLIYYSQIVNDFQKGDIAEGYSVSREKKESFPLTVTSAQKNPTAFYLCASSTLETGTENTEAFFGQGTRLTVV.

V gene TRBV27 combines with J gene TRBJ1-5; D is undetermined. The V and J ends lost 1 base and 8 bases respectively, with 12 bases between them. This CDR3 contains 14 residues. The germline V gene encodes CDR1 MNHEY and CDR2 SMNVEV (reference sequence). The CDR3 here is CASSLFGVGEPQHF. CDR3 in DNA: TGTGCCAGCAGTTTATTCGGGGTTGGGGAGCCCCAGCATTTT.

CDR3 sequence: CASSQEEGESYEQYF. CDR3 bases: TGTGCCAGCAGCCAAGAGGAGGGTGAGTCCTACGAGCAGTACTTC. The chain combines TRBV4-2 with TRBJ2-7, with TRBD2 as a possible D gene (6 bases). CDR3 length: 15 residues. The V gene's germline CDR1 is LGHNA and CDR2 YNFKEQ. Between the trimmed V and J ends, which lost 0 bases and 1 base, there was a span of 10 bases.

This chain joins TRBV7-9 and TRBJ2-7; the D gene is possibly TRBD2 (7 bases). CDR1 and CDR2 (germline): SEHNR, FQNEAQ (reference sequence). The CDR3 sequence is 19 residues long. V was pared by 1 base and J by 3 bases, with 25 bases between. CDR3 in amino acids: CASSLGWGLAEEGDYEQYF. In DNA form, the CDR3 reads TGTGCCAGCAGCTTAGGGTGGGGGCTAGCGGAGGAGGGGGACTACGAGCAGTACTTC.

The chain employs TRBV7-8 and TRBJ2-7; 9 positions match TRBD1. There are 15 residues in the CDR3. CDR1 and CDR2 (germline): SGHVS, FQNEAQ. V was clipped by 1 base and J by 6 bases; unmatched bases: 7. CDR3 bases: TGTGCCAGCAGCTTAGGGACAGGGGAGGATCTCGAGCAGTACTTC. Protein: CASSLGTGEDLEQYF.

This chain joins TRBV13 and TRBJ2-5; TRBD1 might be the D (6 bases). Germline CDR1 and CDR2: PRHDT and FYEKMQ (reference sequence). V was clipped by 5 bases and J by 5 bases, with 15 bases between them. This CDR3 is 14 amino acids long. The CDR3 bases are TGTGCCAGCAGCGCCACAGGGTTAGGGGAGACCCAGTACTTC. Protein product: CASSATGLGETQYF.

V is TRBV7-9 and J is TRBJ2-1; tentatively, D is TRBD1 (5 bases). Trimming removed 2 bases at V and 4 bases at J, with 12 bases between. Germline-derived CDR1 and CDR2 are SEHNR and FQNEAQ (reference sequence). This CDR3 is 15 amino acids long. The CDR3 spells CASSLTGAGYNEQFF. The CDR3 nucleotides read TGTGCCAGCAGCTTAACAGGCGCAGGGTACAATGAGCAGTTCTTC. The full variable domain, completed using reference TRBV7-9 and TRBJ2-1, is DTGVSQNPRHKITKRGQNVTFRCDPISEHNRLYWYRQTLGQGPEFLTYFQNEAQLEKSRLLSDRFSAERPKGSFSTLEIQRTEQGDSAMYLCASSLTGAGYNEQFFGPGTRLTVL.

This sequence joins TRBV28 and TRBJ2-2; D gene unclear. Between the trimmed V and J ends, which lost 4 bases and 1 base, there was a span of 10 bases. The CDR3 totals 15 residues. Germline CDR1 is MDHEN and CDR2 is SYDVKM. The CDR3: CASSYSSRNTGELFF. CDR3 sequence (DNA): TGTGCCAGCAGTTATAGCTCGAGGAACACCGGGGAGCTGTTTTTT. Combining the CDR3 with reference TRBV28 and TRBJ2-2 gives the whole variable domain DVKVTQSSRYLVKRTGEKVFLECVQDMDHENMFWYRQDPGLGLRLIYFSYDVKMKEKGDIPEGYSVSREKKERFSLILESASTNQTSMYLCASSYSSRNTGELFFGEGSRLTVL.

V usage is TRBV29-1 and J usage is TRBJ2-1; 8 bases match TRBD2. Germline lookup yields CDR1 SQVTM and CDR2 ANQGSEA. J gave up 4 bases and V 6 bases, and 23 bases lay outside the gene matches. The CDR3 loop spans 19 amino acids. The CDR3 coding sequence is TGCAGCGTGGAAAAACTTGGGATGTCGGGACTAGATTATTACAATGAGCAGTTCTTC. This gives the protein CSVEKLGMSGLDYYNEQFF.

In nucleotides, the CDR3 is TGTGCCAGCAGCTTAAACGGGAGGATAGGTGGGGAGCTGTTTTTT. Amino acids: CASSLNGRIGGELFF. The chain joins TRBV7-3 to TRBJ2-2, with 7 bases aligning to TRBD2. This CDR3 is built from 15 residues. Germline lookup yields CDR1 SGHTA and CDR2 FQGTGA. V lost 1 base, J lost 8 bases, and 7 bases stayed unmatched.

The V and J genes are TRBV28 and TRBJ1-5, with D unresolved. Deletions cut 3 bases from V and 4 bases from J, with 19 bases between. Germline loops: CDR1 MDHEN, CDR2 SYDVKM. There are 17 residues in the CDR3. For the CDR3, the DNA is TGTGCCAGCAGTTTCAGTGAGGCAGTCGTGAAAAATCAGCCCCAGCATTTT. Protein: CASSFSEAVVKNQPQHF.